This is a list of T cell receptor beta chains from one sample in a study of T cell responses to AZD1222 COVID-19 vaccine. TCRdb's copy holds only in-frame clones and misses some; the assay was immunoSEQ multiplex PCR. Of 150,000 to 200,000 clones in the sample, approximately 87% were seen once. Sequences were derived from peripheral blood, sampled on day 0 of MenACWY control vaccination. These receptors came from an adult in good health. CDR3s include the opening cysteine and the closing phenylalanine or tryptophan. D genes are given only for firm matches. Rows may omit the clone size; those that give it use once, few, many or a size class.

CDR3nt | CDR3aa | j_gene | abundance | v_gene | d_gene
TGTGCCACCAGTGATTCGGACAGGGGCTATGAGACCCAGTACTTC | CATSDSDRGYETQYF | TRBJ2-5 | . | TRBV24-1 | TRBD1
TGTGCCAGCAGTAGGACTAAGTACGAGCAGTACTTC | CASSRTKYEQYF | TRBJ2-7 | few | TRBV2 | .
TGTGCCAGTAGTATTCACCGCGGACTAGCGGGCTACAATGAGCAGTTCTTC | CASSIHRGLAGYNEQFF | TRBJ2-1 | . | TRBV19 | TRBD2
TGTGCCAGCAGCTTATGGAACGCCGAAGGTGAAGCTTTCTTT | CASSLWNAEGEAFF | TRBJ1-1 | . | TRBV7-8 | .
TGTGCCAGCAGCTCTCCGGGACGGTCCTACAATGAGCAGTTCTTC | CASSSPGRSYNEQFF | TRBJ2-1 | . | TRBV5-4 | .
TGTGCCACCAGCAGTCAATCACGGGGCCCCAATGAGCAGTTCTTC | CATSSQSRGPNEQFF | TRBJ2-1 | . | TRBV15 | .
TGTGCCAGCAGCTTAATCGCGGTCACAGATACGCAGTATTTT | CASSLIAVTDTQYF | TRBJ2-3 | . | TRBV7-3 | .
TGTGCCAGCAGTCCCACAGGGTCGAGTGAGCAGTTCTTC | CASSPTGSSEQFF | TRBJ2-1 | . | TRBV6-6 | .
TGTGCCAGCAGCCAAGAGATGGGCTTAACCTACGAGCAGTACTTC | CASSQEMGLTYEQYF | TRBJ2-7 | . | TRBV4-2 | .
TGCAGCGTGGAGGACAGTCTGGGACATAACTATGGCTACACCTTC | CSVEDSLGHNYGYTF | TRBJ1-2 | . | TRBV29-1 | .
TGTGCCAGCAGCTTAGGGGTTTCCTACGAGCAGTACTTC | CASSLGVSYEQYF | TRBJ2-7 | . | TRBV7-2 | .
TGTGCCAGCTCACCACGAAGGGAGGCTGGAAACACCATATATTTT | CASSPRREAGNTIYF | TRBJ1-3 | . | TRBV18 | .